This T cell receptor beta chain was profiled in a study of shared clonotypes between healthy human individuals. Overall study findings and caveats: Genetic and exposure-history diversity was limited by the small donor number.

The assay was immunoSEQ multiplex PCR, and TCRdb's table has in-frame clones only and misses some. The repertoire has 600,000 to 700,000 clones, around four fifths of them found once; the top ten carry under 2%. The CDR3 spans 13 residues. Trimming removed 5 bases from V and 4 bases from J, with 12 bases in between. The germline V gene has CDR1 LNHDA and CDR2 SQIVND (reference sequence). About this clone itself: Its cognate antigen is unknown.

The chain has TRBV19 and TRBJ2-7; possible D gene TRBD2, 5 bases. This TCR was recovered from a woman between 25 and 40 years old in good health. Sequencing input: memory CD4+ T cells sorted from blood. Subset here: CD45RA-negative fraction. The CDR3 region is CASSGLAWYEQYF. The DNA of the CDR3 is TGTGCCAGTAGTGGTTTAGCGTGGTACGAGCAGTACTTC.